This TCR beta chain originates from a study of CD8+CD57+ T cells in acquired aplastic anemia. Study conclusions and caveats: Patients and controls were found to share 25 to 35 CD8+ CDR3 sequences. The study found no significant CD8+ Simpson's diversity difference between patients and controls.

Patients picked for sequencing had shown CD8+CD57+ cell expansion detected by flow cytometry. Genomic DNA served as template for TCR beta VDJ and CDR3 profiling. MiXCR, run by TCRdb on the reads, gives a single entry per CDR3 protein. The sample carries some 160,000 distinct CDR3 sequences, around half recorded once. This CDR3 is built from 17 residues. The V gene's germline CDR1 is MGHRA and CDR2 YSYEKL. Trimming removed 4 bases from V and 0 bases from J; junction bases left unmatched: 9. This clonotype appeared a few times. Its specificity is unknown. This TCR was recovered from a human donor with aplastic anemia. The chain combines TRBV4-1 with TRBJ2-3, with 8 bases aligning to TRBD2. The source material was sorted CD4+, CD8+, or CD8+CD57+ T cells (not recorded which) from PBMCs. CDR3 amino acids: CASSRIGGGKSTDTQYF. DNA of the CDR3: TGCGCCAGCAGCCGCATCGGGGGGGGGAAAAGCACAGATACGCAGTATTTT.